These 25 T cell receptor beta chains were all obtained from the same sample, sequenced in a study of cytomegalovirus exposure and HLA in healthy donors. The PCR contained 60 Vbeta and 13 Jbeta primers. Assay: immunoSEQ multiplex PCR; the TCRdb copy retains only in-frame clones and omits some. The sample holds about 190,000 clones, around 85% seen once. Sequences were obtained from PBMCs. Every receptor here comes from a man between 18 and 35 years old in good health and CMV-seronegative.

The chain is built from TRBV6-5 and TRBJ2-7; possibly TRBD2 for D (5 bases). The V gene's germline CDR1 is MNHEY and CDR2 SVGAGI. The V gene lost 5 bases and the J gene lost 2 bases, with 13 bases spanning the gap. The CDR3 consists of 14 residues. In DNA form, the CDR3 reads TGTGCCAGCAGTCGAGGACTTGGTCCCTACGAGCAGTACTTC. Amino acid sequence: CASSRGLGPYEQYF.

The CDR3 bases are TGTGCCAGCAGTTACAATCAGGCCACTGAAGCTTTCTTT. Translated: CASSYNQATEAFF. The J gene is TRBJ1-1, the V gene TRBV6-5; D is uncertain. This CDR3 is built from 13 residues. CDR1 MNHEY and CDR2 SVGAGI come from the germline V gene. The V end lost 2 bases, the J end lost 4 bases, and 8 bases lay between the germline ends.

In nucleotides, the CDR3 is TGTGCCAGCAGCTCTCGACAGGGAAAAACTGAAGCTTTCTTT. Translation gives CASSSRQGKTEAFF. The chain uses TRBV11-2 and TRBJ1-1; TRBD1 aligns across 7 bases. V shed 4 bases and J 5 bases; nucleotides not matched to a gene: 7. CDR1 and CDR2 from the germline V gene are SGHAT and FQNNGV. The CDR3 length is 14 residues.

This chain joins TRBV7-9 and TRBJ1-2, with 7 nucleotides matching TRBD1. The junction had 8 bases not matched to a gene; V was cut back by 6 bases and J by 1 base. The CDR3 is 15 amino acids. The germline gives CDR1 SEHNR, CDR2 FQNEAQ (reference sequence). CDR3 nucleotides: TGTGCCAGCAGTTCCGGGACAGCTTTTAACTATGGCTACACCTTC. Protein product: CASSSGTAFNYGYTF.

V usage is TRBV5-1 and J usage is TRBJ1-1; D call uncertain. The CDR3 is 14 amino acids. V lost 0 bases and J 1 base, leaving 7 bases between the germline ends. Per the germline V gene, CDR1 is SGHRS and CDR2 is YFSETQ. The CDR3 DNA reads TGCGCCAGCAGCTTGGATCACGGGAACACTGAAGCTTTCTTT. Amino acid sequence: CASSLDHGNTEAFF.

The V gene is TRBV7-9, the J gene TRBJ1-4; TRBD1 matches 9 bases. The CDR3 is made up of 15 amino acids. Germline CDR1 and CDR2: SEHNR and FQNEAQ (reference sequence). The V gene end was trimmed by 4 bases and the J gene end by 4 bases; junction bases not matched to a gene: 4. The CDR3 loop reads CASSSLTGGNEKLFF. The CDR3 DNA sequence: TGTGCCAGCAGCTCATTGACAGGGGGTAATGAAAAACTGTTTTTT. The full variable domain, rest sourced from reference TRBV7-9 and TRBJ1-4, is DTGVSQNPRHKITKRGQNVTFRCDPISEHNRLYWYRQTLGQGPEFLTYFQNEAQLEKSRLLSDRFSAERPKGSFSTLEIQRTEQGDSAMYLCASSSLTGGNEKLFFGSGTQLSVL.

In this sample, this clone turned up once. The CDR3, as DNA: TGTGCCAGCAGCCTGCCGGGACAGGGACACTATGGCTACACCTTC. As protein: CASSLPGQGHYGYTF. The chain links TRBV28 to TRBJ1-2; 9 bases map to TRBD1. Germline lookup yields CDR1 MDHEN and CDR2 SYDVKM. With 6 bases clipped from V and 3 bases from J, the junction kept 8 bases outside the gene matches. There are 15 residues in the CDR3.

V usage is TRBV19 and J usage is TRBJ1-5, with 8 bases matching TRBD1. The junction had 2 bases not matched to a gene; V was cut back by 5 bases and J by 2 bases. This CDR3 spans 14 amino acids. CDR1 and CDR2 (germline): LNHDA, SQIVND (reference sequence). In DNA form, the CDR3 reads TGTGCCAGTAGTCCGACAGGGGGCAATCAGCCCCAGCATTTT. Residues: CASSPTGGNQPQHF. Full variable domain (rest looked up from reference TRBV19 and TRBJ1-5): DGGITQSPKYLFRKEGQNVTLSCEQNLNHDAMYWYRQDPGQGLRLIYYSQIVNDFQKGDIAEGYSVSREKKESFPLTVTSAQKNPTAFYLCASSPTGGNQPQHFGDGTRLSIL.

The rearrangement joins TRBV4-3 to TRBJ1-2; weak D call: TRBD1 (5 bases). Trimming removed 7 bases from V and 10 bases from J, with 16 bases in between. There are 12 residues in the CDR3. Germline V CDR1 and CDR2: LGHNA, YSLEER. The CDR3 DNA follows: TGCGCCAGCACCCTCGGGCGGGGCCCCTACACCTTC. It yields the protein CASTLGRGPYTF.

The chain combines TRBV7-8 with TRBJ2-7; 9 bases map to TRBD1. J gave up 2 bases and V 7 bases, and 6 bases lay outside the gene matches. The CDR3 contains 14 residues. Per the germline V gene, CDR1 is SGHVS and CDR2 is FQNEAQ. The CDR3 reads CASTTDRGAYEQYF. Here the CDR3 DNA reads TGTGCCAGCACTACCGACAGGGGGGCCTACGAGCAGTACTTC.

CDR3 in DNA: TGCGCCAGCAGCTTGACCGGGACTAGTTCCCACGAGCAGTACTTC. It is translated as CASSLTGTSSHEQYF. J is TRBJ2-7 and V is TRBV5-1, with 8 bases that match TRBD2. CDR3 length: 15 residues. V dropped 1 base and J dropped 5; count of bases not matched to a gene: 8. Germline V lookup: CDR1 SGHRS, CDR2 YFSETQ.

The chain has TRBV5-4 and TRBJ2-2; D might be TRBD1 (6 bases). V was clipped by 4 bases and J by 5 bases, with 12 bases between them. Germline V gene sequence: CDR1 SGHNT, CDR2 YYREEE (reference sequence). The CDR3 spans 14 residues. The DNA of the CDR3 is TGTGCCAGCAGCCTCGAACAGGGAACCGGGGAGCTGTTTTTT. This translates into CASSLEQGTGELFF.

CDR3 sequence: CASSSIIGLAENEETQYF. The CDR3 region has the DNA TGTGCCAGCAGCTCGATCATAGGACTAGCGGAGAACGAAGAGACCCAGTACTTC. The rearrangement links TRBV7-9 to TRBJ2-5, with TRBD2 matching over 10 bases. This CDR3 is 18 amino acids long. The germline V gene encodes CDR1 SEHNR and CDR2 FQNEAQ (reference sequence). V lost 4 bases, J lost 3 bases, and 14 bases stayed unmatched.

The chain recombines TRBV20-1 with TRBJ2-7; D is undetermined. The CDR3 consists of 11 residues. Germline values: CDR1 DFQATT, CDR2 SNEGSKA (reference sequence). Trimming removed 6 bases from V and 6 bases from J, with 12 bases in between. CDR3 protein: CSASRGIEQYF. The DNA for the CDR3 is TGCAGTGCCAGCCGCGGTATCGAGCAGTACTTC.

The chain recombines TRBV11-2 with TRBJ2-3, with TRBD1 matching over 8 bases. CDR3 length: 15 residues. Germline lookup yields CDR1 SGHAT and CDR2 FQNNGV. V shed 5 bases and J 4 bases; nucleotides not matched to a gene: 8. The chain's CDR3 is CASSRPVQGADTQYF. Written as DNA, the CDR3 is TGTGCCAGCAGCAGACCGGTACAGGGGGCAGATACGCAGTATTTT.

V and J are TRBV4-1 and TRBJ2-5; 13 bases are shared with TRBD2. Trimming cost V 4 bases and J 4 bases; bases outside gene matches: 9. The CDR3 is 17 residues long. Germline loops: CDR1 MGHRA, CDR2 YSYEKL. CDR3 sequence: CASSLSGTSGMGETQYF. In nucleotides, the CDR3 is TGCGCCAGCAGCCTTAGCGGGACTAGCGGGATGGGAGAGACCCAGTACTTC.

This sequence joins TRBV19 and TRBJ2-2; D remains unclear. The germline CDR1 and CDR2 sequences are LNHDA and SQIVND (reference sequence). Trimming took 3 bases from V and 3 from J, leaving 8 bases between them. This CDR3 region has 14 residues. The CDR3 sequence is CASSIQLDTGELFF. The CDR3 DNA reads TGTGCCAGTAGTATTCAGTTGGACACCGGGGAGCTGTTTTTT.

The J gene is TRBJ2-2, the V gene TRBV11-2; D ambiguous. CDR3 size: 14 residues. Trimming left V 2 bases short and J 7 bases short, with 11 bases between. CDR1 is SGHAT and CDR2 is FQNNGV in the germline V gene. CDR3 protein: CASSLIVADGELFF. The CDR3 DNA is TGTGCCAGCAGCTTAATAGTCGCTGACGGGGAGCTGTTTTTT.

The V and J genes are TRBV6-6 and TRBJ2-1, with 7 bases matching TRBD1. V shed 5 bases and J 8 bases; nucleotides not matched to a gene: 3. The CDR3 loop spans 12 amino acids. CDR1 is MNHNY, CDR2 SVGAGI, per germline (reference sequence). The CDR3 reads CASSRQGHEQFF. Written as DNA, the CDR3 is TGTGCCAGCAGTAGACAGGGCCATGAGCAGTTCTTC.

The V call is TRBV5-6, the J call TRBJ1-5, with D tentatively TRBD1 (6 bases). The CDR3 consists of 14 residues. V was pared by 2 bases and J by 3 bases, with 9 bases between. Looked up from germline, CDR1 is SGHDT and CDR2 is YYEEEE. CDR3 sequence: CASSLGQTNQPQHF. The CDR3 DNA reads TGTGCCAGCAGCTTAGGACAGACCAATCAGCCCCAGCATTTT.

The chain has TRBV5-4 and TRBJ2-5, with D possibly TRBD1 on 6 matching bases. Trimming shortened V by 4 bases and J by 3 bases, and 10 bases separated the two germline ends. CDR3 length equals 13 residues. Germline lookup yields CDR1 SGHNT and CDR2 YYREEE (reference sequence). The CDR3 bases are TGTGCCAGCAGCCCGCCAGGGGAAGAGACCCAGTACTTC. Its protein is CASSPPGEETQYF.

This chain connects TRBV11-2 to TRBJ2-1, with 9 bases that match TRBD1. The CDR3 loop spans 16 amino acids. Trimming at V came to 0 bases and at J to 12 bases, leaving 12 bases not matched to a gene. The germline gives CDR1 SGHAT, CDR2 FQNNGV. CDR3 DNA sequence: TGTGCCAGCAGCTTAGATCCCGGGACAGGGCGCAGTGGGCAGTTCTTC. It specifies CASSLDPGTGRSGQFF. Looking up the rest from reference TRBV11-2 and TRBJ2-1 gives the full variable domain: EAGVAQSPRYKIIEKRQSVAFWCNPISGHATLYWYQQILGQGPKLLIQFQNNGVVDDSQLPKDRFSAERLKGVDSTLKIQPAKLEDSAVYLCASSLDPGTGRSGQFFGPGTRLTVL.

As DNA, the CDR3 is TGTGCCAGCTCAGATGGACAGGGGGTCGGCTACACCTTC. Encoded protein: CASSDGQGVGYTF. The chain links TRBV18 to TRBJ1-2, with 10 nucleotides matching TRBD1. The germline V gene has CDR1 KGHSH and CDR2 LQKENI. CDR3 length: 13 amino acids. V shed 5 bases and J 8 bases; nucleotides not matched to a gene: 5.

CDR3 sequence reads: CASSQGAVNEKLFF. The CDR3 nucleotides are TGTGCCAGCAGTCAGGGGGCCGTTAATGAAAAACTGTTTTTT. This rearrangement joins TRBV7-9 to TRBJ1-4, with 8 nucleotides matching TRBD1. V gave up 6 bases and J gave up 4 bases; unmatched junction bases: 4. Germline assignment: CDR1 SEHNR and CDR2 FQNEAQ (reference sequence). The CDR3 contains 14 residues. The variable domain in full, with the rest retrieved from reference TRBV7-9 and TRBJ1-4, is DTGVSQNPRHKITKRGQNVTFRCDPISEHNRLYWYRQTLGQGPEFLTYFQNEAQLEKSRLLSDRFSAERPKGSFSTLEIQRTEQGDSAMYLCASSQGAVNEKLFFGSGTQLSVL.

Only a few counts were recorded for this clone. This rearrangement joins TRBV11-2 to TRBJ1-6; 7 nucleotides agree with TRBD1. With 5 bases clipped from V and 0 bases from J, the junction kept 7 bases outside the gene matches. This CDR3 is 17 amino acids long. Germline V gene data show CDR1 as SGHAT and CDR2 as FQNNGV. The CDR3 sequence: CASSRRTGSSYNSPLHF. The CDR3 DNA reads TGTGCCAGCAGCAGACGGACAGGCAGCTCCTATAATTCACCCCTCCACTTT.